The clone carrying this TCR beta chain has at least ten counts. Antigen unknown. CDR1 LNHDA and CDR2 SQIVND come from the germline V gene (reference sequence). V trimming: 0 bases; J trimming: 7 bases; junction bases outside the gene matches: 0. The CDR3 has 13 amino acids. The sample belongs to a study of T cell repertoires in cytomegalovirus infection. Overall study: It was the public TCR beta signatures that indicated both CMV infection and matching HLA type.

TCRdb re-called the reads through MiXCR, storing one row per CDR3 protein. This repertoire shows about 140,000 distinct CDR3 sequences, about 6.5% found once; its top ten account for roughly 18%. General study results and limits: What dominated the ex vivo response were HLA-C-restricted CMV-specific TCR beta clonotypes. Summed frequency of shared TCR beta families picked out CMV carriers who also had the relevant HLA.

Sequencing used PBMCs. This TCR came from a human donor in good health (CMV status not recorded). Some clones in this sample may be carry-over from other donors' samples. V usage is TRBV19 and J usage is TRBJ2-1; 7 nucleotides align to TRBD1. The CDR3 DNA reads TGTGCCAGTAGTATAGACAGGGGGAATGAGCAGTTCTTC. Its protein product is CASSIDRGNEQFF.